This is a list of T cell receptor beta chains from one sample in a study of beta chain features in type 1 diabetes. The method was immunoSEQ multiplex PCR; TCRdb's version includes in-frame clones alone and lacks a portion of them. The table records hundreds of thousands of clones, about 16% of them present only once. Sequenced input: naive CD4+ T cells from blood. The origin of the receptors is a man between 18 and 29 years old in good health. The CDR3 runs from the conserved cysteine through the conserved F or W. Part of the rows lack a size; the others show once, few, many or a class for expanded clones.

clone_size: -; v_call: TRBV7-2; cdr3_aa: CASSSGTGRKQPQHF
clone_size: -; v_call: TRBV5-4; cdr3_aa: CASSFRLAGVVDEQFF
clone_size: few; v_call: TRBV7-2; cdr3_aa: CASSLANRRGAGELFF
clone_size: -; v_call: TRBV6-1; cdr3_aa: CASSGQDRNYGYTF
clone_size: -; v_call: TRBV2; cdr3_aa: CASRGWGRDQPQHF
clone_size: few; v_call: TRBV25-1; cdr3_aa: CASSERRGTDTQYF
clone_size: few; v_call: TRBV21-1; cdr3_aa: CASSNENRTDTQYF
clone_size: few; v_call: TRBV5-1; cdr3_aa: CASYSQGRNQPQHF
clone_size: few; v_call: TRBV27; cdr3_aa: CASSPRQNTGELFF
clone_size: -; v_call: TRBV19; cdr3_aa: CASSMTTGVGMQFF
clone_size: few; v_call: TRBV6-6; cdr3_aa: CASSPGQGVQNTEAFF
clone_size: -; v_call: TRBV4-2; cdr3_aa: CASSQEGANSYNEQFF
clone_size: -; v_call: TRBV7-9; cdr3_aa: CASSLFNLNTEAFF
clone_size: few; v_call: TRBV5-1; cdr3_aa: CASSPRVAGVTTDTQYF
clone_size: few; v_call: TRBV9; cdr3_aa: CASTQTGSSYNEQFF
clone_size: few; v_call: TRBV18; cdr3_aa: CASSLLPGGASYEQYF
clone_size: -; v_call: TRBV19; cdr3_aa: CASSPPGMGAKDTQYF
clone_size: few; v_call: TRBV28; cdr3_aa: CASSEGLRDIQYF